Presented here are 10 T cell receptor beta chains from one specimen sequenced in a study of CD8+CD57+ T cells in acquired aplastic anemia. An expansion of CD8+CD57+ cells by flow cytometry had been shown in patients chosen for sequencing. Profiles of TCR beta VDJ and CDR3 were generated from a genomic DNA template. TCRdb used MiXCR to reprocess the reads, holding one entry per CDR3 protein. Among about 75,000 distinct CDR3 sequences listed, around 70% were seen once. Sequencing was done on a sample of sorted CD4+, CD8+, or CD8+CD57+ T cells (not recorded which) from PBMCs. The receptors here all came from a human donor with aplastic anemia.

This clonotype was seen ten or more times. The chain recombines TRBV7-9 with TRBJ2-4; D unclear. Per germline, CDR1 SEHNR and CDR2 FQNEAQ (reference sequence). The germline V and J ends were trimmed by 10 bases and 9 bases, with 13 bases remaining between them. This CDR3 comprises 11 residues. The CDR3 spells CAIRPLGIQYF. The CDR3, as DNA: TGTGCCATAAGGCCCTTGGGCATTCAGTACTTC.

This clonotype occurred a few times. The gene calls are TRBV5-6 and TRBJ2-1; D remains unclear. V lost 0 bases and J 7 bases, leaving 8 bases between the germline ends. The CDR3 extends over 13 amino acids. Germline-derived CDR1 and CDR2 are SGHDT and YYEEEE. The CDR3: CASSLAGPNEQFF. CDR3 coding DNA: TGTGCCAGCAGCTTGGCCGGCCCTAATGAGCAGTTCTTC.

CDR3 sequence reads: CSVEGRDVYNEQFF. The CDR3 bases are TGCAGCGTTGAAGGCAGGGACGTCTACAATGAGCAGTTCTTC. The rearrangement joins TRBV29-1 to TRBJ2-1, with D possibly called TRBD1 or TRBD2 (5 bases each). Deletions cut 1 base from V and 3 bases from J, with 10 bases between. Germline V CDR1 and CDR2: SQVTM, ANQGSEA. CDR3 length: 14 residues.

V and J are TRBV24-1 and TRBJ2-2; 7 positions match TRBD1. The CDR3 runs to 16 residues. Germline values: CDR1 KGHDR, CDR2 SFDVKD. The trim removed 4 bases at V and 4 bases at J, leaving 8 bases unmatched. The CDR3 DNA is TGTGCCACCAGTGACTTGGACAGGAGCTCCACCGGGGAGCTGTTTTTT. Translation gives CATSDLDRSSTGELFF.

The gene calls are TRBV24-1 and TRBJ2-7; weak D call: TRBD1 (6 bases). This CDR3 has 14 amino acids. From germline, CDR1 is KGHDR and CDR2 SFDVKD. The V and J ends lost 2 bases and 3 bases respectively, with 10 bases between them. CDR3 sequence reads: CATSDSDSHYEQYF. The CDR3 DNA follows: TGTGCCACCAGTGATTCGGACAGTCACTACGAGCAGTACTTC.

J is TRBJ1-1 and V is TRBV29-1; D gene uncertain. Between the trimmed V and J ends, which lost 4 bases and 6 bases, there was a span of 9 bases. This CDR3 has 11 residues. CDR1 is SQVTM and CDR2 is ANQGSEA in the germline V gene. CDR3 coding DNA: TGCAGCGTTGCATCCGGGTCTGAAGCTTTCTTT. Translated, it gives CSVASGSEAFF. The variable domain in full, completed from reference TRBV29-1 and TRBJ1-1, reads SAVISQKPSRDICQRGTSLTIQCQVDSQVTMMFWYRQQPGQSLTLIATANQGSEATYESGFVIDKFPISRPNLTFSTLTVSNMSPEDSSIYLCSVASGSEAFFGQGTRLTVV.

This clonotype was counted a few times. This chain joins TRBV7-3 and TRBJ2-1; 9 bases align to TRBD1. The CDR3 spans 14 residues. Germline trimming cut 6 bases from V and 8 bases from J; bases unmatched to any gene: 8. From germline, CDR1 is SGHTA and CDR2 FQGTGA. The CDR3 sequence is CASRTTGGAHEQFF. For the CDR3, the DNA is TGTGCCAGCAGGACAACAGGGGGCGCACATGAGCAGTTCTTC.

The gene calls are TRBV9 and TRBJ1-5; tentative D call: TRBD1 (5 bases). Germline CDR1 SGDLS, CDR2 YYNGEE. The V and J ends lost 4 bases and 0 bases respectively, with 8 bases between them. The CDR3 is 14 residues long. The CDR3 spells CASSQGDSNQPQHF. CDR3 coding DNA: TGTGCCAGCAGCCAGGGAGATAGCAATCAGCCCCAGCATTTT.

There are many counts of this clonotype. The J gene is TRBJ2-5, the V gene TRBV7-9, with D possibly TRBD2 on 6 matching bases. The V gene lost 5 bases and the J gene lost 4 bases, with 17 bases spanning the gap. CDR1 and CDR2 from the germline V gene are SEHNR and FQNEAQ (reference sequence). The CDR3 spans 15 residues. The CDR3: CASSPTRLGGETQYF. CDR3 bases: TGTGCCAGCAGCCCCACCCGACTGGGGGGAGAGACCCAGTACTTC.

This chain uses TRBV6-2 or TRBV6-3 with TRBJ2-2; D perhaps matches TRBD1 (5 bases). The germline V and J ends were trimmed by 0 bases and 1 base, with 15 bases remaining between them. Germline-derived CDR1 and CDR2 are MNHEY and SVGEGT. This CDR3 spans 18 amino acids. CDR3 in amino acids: CASSYSWVAQVNTGELFF. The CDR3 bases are TGTGCCAGCAGTTACTCGTGGGTCGCACAGGTGAACACCGGGGAGCTGTTTTTT.